The rows below give T cell receptor beta chains drawn from one sample of a study of T cells in Graves' hyperthyroidism and ophthalmopathy. Using its own MiXCR run on the multiplex PCR reads, TCRdb lists one record per CDR3 protein. The table includes over 400,000 distinct CDR3 sequences, approximately 15% detected once. The material sequenced was blood. These receptors were taken from a man aged 18 to 35 with Graves' ophthalmopathy. The conserved cysteine and the conserved F or W are not part of the CDR3 here.

v_call	cdr3_length	cdr3_aa
TRBV6-1	16	ASSSELGTGSGANVLT
TRBV27	9	ASRNSYEQY
TRBV4-2	16	ASSQGLAGGPSTDTQY
TRBV19	11	ASSQTGEEGYT
TRBV6-1	12	ASSITGEGKKLF
TRBV12-3/TRBV12-4	12	ASSWGLAADTQY
TRBV18	11	ASSPGVNSPLH
TRBV9	12	ASSVEASPYEQY
TRBV18	13	ASSSGGSGYNEQF
TRBV7-9	17	ASNMGLSERDASSYEQY
TRBV2	12	ASRVTGGVAEAF
TRBV5-1	15	ASSSYYSTGVNTEAF
TRBV5-1	10	ASRGDMEKLF
TRBV5-1	11	ASSLETLEMTF
TRBV5-1	13	ASSLGSVGSYEQY
TRBV4-2	14	ASSQEAGGSTDTQY
TRBV20-1	10	SARARSYEQY
TRBV7-2	14	ASSLFGGMAKNIQY
TRBV11-3	11	ASSGESTDTQY
TRBV5-8	13	ASSLADGHNSPLH
TRBV6-5	13	ASSYQGQANTEAF
TRBV13	13	ASIGTPPGPGELF
TRBV19	11	ASSIDRGDEQF
TRBV10-2	11	ASSEQGGYEQY
TRBV5-1	12	ASRLGWGDPEAF
TRBV3-1	13	ASSQGLRNTGELF
TRBV29-1	10	SVADSSYEQY
TRBV3-1	13	ASSQRRTGGTEAF
TRBV29-1	11	SVETWAGGTQY
TRBV6-1	13	ASRSRDSRVGELF
TRBV3-1	14	ASSQEKGLAYHTQY
TRBV7-9	15	ASSPTRGGTVYNEQF
TRBV5-1	13	ASSLAGWGRETQY
TRBV7-9	16	ASSSTTGQRSPFYGYT
TRBV29-1	10	SVGDGNQPQH
TRBV7-2	15	ASSLWEGLAGGREQF
TRBV3-1	13	ASSQGAGLTGELF
TRBV2	12	ASRSGPSGNTIY
TRBV2	13	ASSEELFSGNTIY
TRBV6-1	11	ASSTPPRETQY
TRBV12-3/TRBV12-4	11	ASSGTGIYGYT
TRBV20-1	16	SARDKGLAGLHQETQY
TRBV20-1	13	SALSPTGIYNEQF
TRBV10-1	11	ASRPDIGGRAF
TRBV20-1	10	SSRGMNTEAF
TRBV27	15	ASSLSGLAGTGNEQF
TRBV19	13	ASSSAGPSNQPQH
TRBV20-1	11	SASAGGDWGYT